This T cell receptor beta chain was captured in a study of blood T cell repertoires in COVID-19. V was pared by 5 bases and J by 1 base, with 7 bases between. CDR3 length: 13 amino acids. Germline V gives CDR1 LNHNV, CDR2 YYDKDF (reference sequence). TCRdb keeps only in-frame clones here, not all; method: immunoSEQ multiplex PCR. The data hold about 140,000 clones, with around 80% observed a single time. The sequencing input was PBMCs or T cells enriched from blood (not recorded which). The clonotype comes from a woman between 18 and 29 years old who had been exposed to COVID-19. The chain combines TRBV15 with TRBJ2-3; D is perhaps TRBD1 (5 bases). The CDR3 DNA is TGTGCCACCAGCCAGGGCCGCACAGATACGCAGTATTTT. As protein: CATSQGRTDTQYF.